A selection of T cell receptor beta chains follows, all from one sample in a study of shared clonotypes between healthy human individuals. Assay: immunoSEQ multiplex PCR; the TCRdb copy retains only in-frame clones and omits some. The repertoire includes roughly 700,000 clones, around 67% of them detected once, and approximately 1.6% sits in the top ten. The material sequenced was memory CD4+ T cells sorted from blood. The receptors were gathered from a woman aged 25-40 years in good health. The CDR3 runs from the conserved cysteine through the conserved F or W. D genes are given only for firm matches. Size is omitted from some rows. Given values are once, few, many or a class for expanded clones.

cdr3_length	clone_size	d_call	v_call	j_call	cdr3_nt	cdr3_aa
14	NA	TRBD2	TRBV10-2	TRBJ2-5	TGCGCCAGCAGTGAGTCAGATAGCGGGACGGCCCAGTACTTC	CASSESDSGTAQYF
14	NA	TRBD1	TRBV30	TRBJ1-4	TGTGCCTGGAGTGCGGGACAGGGATCAGAAAAACTGTTTTTT	CAWSAGQGSEKLFF
13	NA	NA	TRBV11-2	TRBJ1-2	TGTGCCAGCAGCTTAGATAGGCAGGCTGGCTACACCTTC	CASSLDRQAGYTF
15	NA	NA	TRBV5-1	TRBJ2-6	TGCGCCAGCAGCTTCCTCCGGGCAGGGGCCAACGTCCTGACTTTC	CASSFLRAGANVLTF
14	NA	NA	TRBV19	TRBJ2-3	TGTGCCAGTAGTATTTCCAGTGACCCAGATACGCAGTATTTT	CASSISSDPDTQYF
13	once	NA	TRBV19	TRBJ1-5	TGTGCCAGTACGTTCTCAGCGGGGGGGCCCCAGCATTTT	CASTFSAGGPQHF
14	NA	TRBD1	TRBV29-1	TRBJ1-2	TGCAGCGTTGCCACAGGGGGCGCGGGCTATGGCTACACCTTC	CSVATGGAGYGYTF
14	NA	TRBD2	TRBV28	TRBJ2-7	TGTGCCAGCAGGCCTAGCGGGAGTGGCTACGAGCAGTACTTC	CASRPSGSGYEQYF
17	NA	TRBD2	TRBV6-1	TRBJ2-5	TGTGCCAGCAGTGAATCGGGGCTCGCGGGAGGGCGGGAGACCCAGTACTTC	CASSESGLAGGRETQYF
13	NA	NA	TRBV6-5	TRBJ2-5	TGTGCCAGCGGAACGGGAGAGCAAGAGACCCAGTACTTC	CASGTGEQETQYF
18	NA	TRBD1	TRBV10-3	TRBJ2-5	TGTGCCATCAGTGGGACCGGGTCCGACAGGGGGTTAGTGGAGACCCAGTACTTC	CAISGTGSDRGLVETQYF
15	many	NA	TRBV5-8	TRBJ2-1	TGTGCCAGCAGCTTGGCGGGACCAATTACACGTGAGCAGTTCTTC	CASSLAGPITREQFF
14	NA	TRBD1	TRBV10-1	TRBJ2-2	TGCGCCAGCAGTCAAAGACAGGGACCCGGGGAGCTGTTTTTT	CASSQRQGPGELFF
16	NA	TRBD2	TRBV5-7	TRBJ2-7	TGTGCCAGCAGCTGGGGGCCAGCGGGAGTCTCCTACGAGCAGTACTTC	CASSWGPAGVSYEQYF
15	NA	NA	TRBV5-4	TRBJ2-1	TGTGCCAGCAGCTTGATAAAGGGGCCGAACAATGAGCAGTTCTTC	CASSLIKGPNNEQFF
14	few	NA	TRBV4-1	TRBJ2-7	TGCGCCAGCAGCCAAGATGTAGGGAACTACGAGCAGTACTTC	CASSQDVGNYEQYF
15	once	NA	TRBV7-9	TRBJ1-5	TGTGCCAGCAGCTTGGGACTTAGCAAGGATCAGCCCCAGCATTTT	CASSLGLSKDQPQHF
15	NA	NA	TRBV6-5	TRBJ1-1	TGTGCCAGCAGTTACTCCGTCCGGGGAGGCACTGAAGCTTTCTTT	CASSYSVRGGTEAFF
13	NA	TRBD1	TRBV29-1	TRBJ2-1	TGCAGCGTTGGGACAGGGGGCTACAATGAGCAGTTCTTC	CSVGTGGYNEQFF
14	once	NA	TRBV5-6	TRBJ2-1	TGTGCCAGCAGCTTGTACGGGTCCTACAATGAGCAGTTCTTC	CASSLYGSYNEQFF